This entry describes one TCR beta chain. The target antigen is unknown. This entry comes from a study of T cells in localized non-small cell lung cancer. The length of the CDR3 is 13 residues. Per the germline V gene, CDR1 is SGHDT and CDR2 is YYEEEE. V dropped 4 bases and J dropped 5 bases, with 12 bases sitting between them. The data were produced by immunoSEQ multiplex PCR, yet TCRdb's version contains in-frame clones alone and is incomplete. Of around 130,000 clones in the sample, more than 70% were seen once. Study results and caveats: Appearances in adjacent lung were noted for a median about 60 of the top 100 tumor clones. Owing to sequencing of a solitary tumor region, heterogeneity cannot be discounted.

V and J are TRBV5-6 and TRBJ1-2; a possible D gene is TRBD1 (6 bases). The sequencing used peripheral blood, collected before any cancer treatment. The receptor comes from a female donor over 55 with stage I lung adenocarcinoma. The CDR3 loop is CASSTTGPYGYTF. Here the CDR3 DNA reads TGTGCCAGCAGCACTACAGGGCCGTATGGCTACACCTTC.